This T cell receptor (beta chain) emerged from a study of a mutant IDH1 vaccine in newly diagnosed glioma. Germline V CDR1 and CDR2: SGHTA, FQGNSA. The V gene lost 4 bases and the J gene lost 8 bases, with 10 bases spanning the gap. The CDR3 contains 12 residues. For this clone: Its cognate antigen is unknown.

Specified time point: week 47, end of study. Topical imiquimod was applied with each vaccine dose, which held 300 ug of mutant IDH1 20-mer peptide. The repertoire was sequenced with immunoSEQ multiplex PCR; TCRdb's copy has only in-frame clones and lacks some. The sample holds fewer than 55,000 clones, 65% seen once. Study-wide results and limits: The vaccine induced immune responses, and these occurred in roughly 93% of patients.

The chain recombines TRBV7-2 with TRBJ2-3; possibly TRBD2 for D (5 bases). The sample consisted of peripheral blood mononuclear cells (PBMCs), taken from a glioma patient whose treatment included an IDH1 peptide vaccine. The clonotype was recovered from a man aged 40-50 years with glioma. Some clones in this sample may be carry-over from other donors' samples. CDR3 protein: CASSYASTTQYF. CDR3 DNA: TGTGCCAGCAGCTATGCTAGCACTACGCAGTATTTT.